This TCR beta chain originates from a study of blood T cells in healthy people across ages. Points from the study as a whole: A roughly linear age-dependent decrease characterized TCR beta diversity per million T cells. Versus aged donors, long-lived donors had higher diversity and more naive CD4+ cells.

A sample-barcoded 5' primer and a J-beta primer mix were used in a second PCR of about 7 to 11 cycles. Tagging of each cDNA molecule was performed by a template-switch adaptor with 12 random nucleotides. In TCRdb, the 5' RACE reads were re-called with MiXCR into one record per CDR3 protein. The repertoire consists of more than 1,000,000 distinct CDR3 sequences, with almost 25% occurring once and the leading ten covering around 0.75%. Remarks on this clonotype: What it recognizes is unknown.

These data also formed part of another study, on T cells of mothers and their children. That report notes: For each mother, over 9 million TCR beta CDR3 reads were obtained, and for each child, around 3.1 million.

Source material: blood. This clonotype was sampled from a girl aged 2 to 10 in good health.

Here the CDR3 reads CASSYYLAAPTETQYF. The CDR3 region has the DNA TGTGCCAGCAGTTACTACCTAGCAGCCCCAACTGAGACCCAGTACTTC. V gene TRBV6-6 combines with J gene TRBJ2-5; maybe TRBD2 (5 bases). CDR3 length: 16 amino acids. CDR1 and CDR2 (germline): MNHNY, SVGAGI (reference sequence). Trimming took off 1 base at V and 5 bases at J, with 17 bases between the two ends.